These 8 T cell receptor beta chains came from one sample sequenced in a study of tumor-infiltrating lymphocytes in localized non-small cell lung cancer. Sequenced by immunoSEQ multiplex PCR; TCRdb stores in-frame clones only, minus some. The table shows around 15,000 clones, with over 75% occurring only once. Material: uninvolved lung tissue not adjacent to the tumor. Receptors were obtained from a human donor with non-small cell lung cancer.

In its sample, this clone was seen once. The chain is built from TRBV28 and TRBJ1-5, with D unclear. Trimming shortened V by 5 bases and J by 7 bases, and 12 bases separated the two germline ends. The CDR3 is made up of 13 amino acids. Germline-derived CDR1 and CDR2 are MDHEN and SYDVKM. The CDR3 protein is CASSRAYIQPQHF. In DNA form, the CDR3 reads TGTGCCAGCAGTCGGGCTTATATCCAGCCCCAGCATTTT.

The CDR3 here is CASSQDYGEGSYNEQFF. The CDR3 bases are TGCGCCAGCAGCCAAGATTACGGGGAGGGCTCCTACAATGAGCAGTTCTTC. The rearrangement uses TRBV4-1 and TRBJ2-1, with TRBD2 identical over 7 bases. The ends lost 0 bases at V and 0 bases at J; junction bases unmatched: 5. The CDR3 consists of 17 residues. Per germline, CDR1 MGHRA and CDR2 YSYEKL.

This rearrangement joins TRBV19 to TRBJ1-1; unclear D gene. V was trimmed by 5 bases and J by 0 bases, leaving 25 bases between them. There are 19 residues in the CDR3. CDR1 is LNHDA and CDR2 is SQIVND in the germline V gene (reference sequence). The DNA for the CDR3 is TGTGCCAGTAGTCCCCTGTGGTTTCCTCAGGCCTTCCTGAACACTGAAGCTTTCTTT. Its translation is CASSPLWFPQAFLNTEAFF.

The CDR3 coding sequence is TGCGCCAGCAGCTCCGGGGGGACTAGCTCTGGAAACACCATATATTTT. Its protein product is CASSSGGTSSGNTIYF. The chain uses TRBV5-1 and TRBJ1-3; possibly TRBD1 for D (5 bases). The V end was cut by 3 bases, the J end by 0 bases, with 13 bases between. Germline lookup yields CDR1 SGHRS and CDR2 YFSETQ. The CDR3 runs 16 residues. Supplemented by reference TRBV5-1 and TRBJ1-3, the full variable domain reads KAGVTQTPRYLIKTRGQQVTLSCSPISGHRSVSWYQQTPGQGLQFLFEYFSETQRNKGNFPGRFSGRQFSNSRSEMNVSTLELGDSALYLCASSSGGTSSGNTIYFGEGSWLTVV.

This clone was recorded a few times. The chain carries TRBV5-5 and TRBJ2-1, with D possibly TRBD1 on 5 matching bases. The CDR3 is 14 amino acids. Deletions cut 2 bases from V and 9 bases from J, with 15 bases between. Looked up from germline, CDR1 is SGHKS and CDR2 is YYEKEE (reference sequence). This CDR3 is CASSFFQGISEQFF. DNA for the CDR3: TGTGCCAGCAGCTTCTTTCAGGGTATTAGTGAGCAGTTCTTC.

This chain connects TRBV28 to TRBJ1-2; the D gene is possibly TRBD1 (5 bases). The CDR3 extends over 11 amino acids. The V end lost 8 bases, the J end lost 10 bases, and 14 bases lay between the germline ends. Germline V gene sequence: CDR1 MDHEN, CDR2 SYDVKM. CDR3 loop: CASGSKGFYTF. CDR3 in DNA: TGTGCCAGCGGCTCGAAGGGGTTCTACACCTTC.

V gene TRBV2 combines with J gene TRBJ2-7; 9 bases map to TRBD1. Losses at the gene ends were 6 bases for V and 12 bases for J; bases not matched to a gene: 6. CDR1 and CDR2 (germline): SNHLY, FYNNEI. The length of the CDR3 is 11 residues. The CDR3 DNA reads as TGTGCCAGCAGCCGGGACAGGGAACCGTACTTC. Protein product: CASSRDREPYF.

Points on this clone: A junction boundary mismatches the germline segment, possibly from a read error. The chain carries TRBV5-1 and TRBJ1-2, with a tentative D call TRBD1 (5 bases). This CDR3 is built from 13 residues. Germline V gene lookup returns CDR1 SGHRS and CDR2 YFSETQ. The CDR3 spells CASSFGGGYDYTF. In DNA, the CDR3 is TGCGCCAGCAGCTTTGGTGGGGGTTATGACTACACCTTC.